A single TCR beta chain is shown here with its context. The data were produced by immunoSEQ multiplex PCR, yet TCRdb's version contains in-frame clones alone and is incomplete. This repertoire shows 1,500,000 or so clones, roughly 96% found once; its top ten account for about 1%. The germline gives CDR1 MNHNY, CDR2 SVGAGI (reference sequence). The V segment lost 7 bases and the J segment 5 bases; nucleotides outside the gene matches: 6. The CDR3 runs 16 residues. These data originate in a study of shared clonotypes between healthy human individuals. The TCR comes from a man younger than 45 in good health. The chain couples TRBV6-6 to TRBJ2-1; 15 nucleotides align to TRBD2. Material for sequencing was naive CD4+ T cells sorted from blood. As to subset: CD45RA+ positively selected. In nucleotides, the CDR3 is TGTGCCAGCAATAAAGGACTAGCGGGAGGGCACAATGAGCAGTTCTTC. Its translation is CASNKGLAGGHNEQFF.